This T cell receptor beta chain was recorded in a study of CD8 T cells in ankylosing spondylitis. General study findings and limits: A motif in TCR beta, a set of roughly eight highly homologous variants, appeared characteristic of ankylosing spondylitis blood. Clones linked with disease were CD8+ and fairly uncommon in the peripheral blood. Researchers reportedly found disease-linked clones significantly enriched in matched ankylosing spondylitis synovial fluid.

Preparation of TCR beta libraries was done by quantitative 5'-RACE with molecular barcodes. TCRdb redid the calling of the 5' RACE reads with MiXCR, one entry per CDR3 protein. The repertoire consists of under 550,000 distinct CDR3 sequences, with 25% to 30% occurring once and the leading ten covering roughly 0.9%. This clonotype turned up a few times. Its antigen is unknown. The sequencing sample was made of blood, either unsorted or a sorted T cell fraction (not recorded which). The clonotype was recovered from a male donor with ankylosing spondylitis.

CDR3 sequence reads: CASSLKIGTGSSYEQYF. The CDR3 DNA follows: TGTGCCAGCAGCTTAAAAATCGGGACAGGGAGCTCCTACGAGCAGTACTTC. V gene TRBV7-2 combines with J gene TRBJ2-7; 9 bases fit TRBD1. This CDR3 spans 17 amino acids. V was pared by 2 bases and J by 0 bases, with 8 bases of the junction left unmatched. Germline V gene lookup returns CDR1 SGHTA and CDR2 FQGNSA.